The present entry profiles one T cell receptor beta chain with its context. As handled by the study authors: Junction-only immunoSEQ sequences carried no quality scores, so filtering differed. The assay was immunoSEQ multiplex PCR, and TCRdb's table has in-frame clones only and misses some. V and J calls plus clone size are reproduced from that table; the DNA served to infer D and trimming. The repertoire holds 2 million or so clones, with 90% to 95% as singletons. V lost 2 bases, J lost 0 bases, and 14 bases lay in between. Germline V CDR1 and CDR2: GTSNPN, SVGIG (reference sequence). This CDR3 spans 16 amino acids. Splitting the CD4+ cells yielded a CD45RA+ naive subset and a CD45RA-negative memory subset. The data were obtained in a study of shared clonotypes between healthy human individuals.

What was sequenced was naive CD4+ T cells sorted from blood. Subset here: CD45RA+ positively selected. This chain connects TRBV30 to TRBJ1-3, with D maybe TRBD1 (5 bases). This TCR was recovered from a man in his late teens or twenties in good health. DNA for the CDR3: TGTGCCTGGAGTTCTGGGACCGGAGGCTCTGGAAACACCATATATTTT. Translation gives CAWSSGTGGSGNTIYF.